This T cell receptor (beta chain) appears in the sequencing data of a study of CD8 T cells in Susac syndrome. Deletions cut 3 bases from V and 1 base from J, with 9 bases between. Germline CDR1 and CDR2: MNHNY and SVGAGI (reference sequence). This CDR3 has 14 amino acids. Bulk CD8+ and CD4+ cells came from magnetic negative isolation; CD8+ TEMRA by FACS. The RNA, roughly 0.5 to 1 ug, was put through reverse transcription using random hexamers. With immunoSEQ multiplex PCR, TCR beta CDR3 was amplified across 54 Vbeta and 13 Jbeta. MiXCR was run by TCRdb on the immunoSEQ multiplex PCR reads, yielding one entry per CDR3 protein. Of about 300,000 distinct CDR3 sequences listed, 89% are singletons.

The TCR was taken from a human donor with multiple sclerosis. Material for sequencing was CD8+ T cells from PBMCs. The gene calls are TRBV6-6 and TRBJ1-1; no clear D. The CDR3 spells CASSYQAANTEAFF. CDR3 nucleotide sequence: TGTGCCAGCAGTTATCAGGCAGCGAACACTGAAGCTTTCTTT.